A single sample is the source of the 10 T cell receptor beta chains below, sequenced in a study of T cell repertoires in cytomegalovirus infection. TCRdb called the reads again in MiXCR, with one record for every CDR3 protein. The top ten clones hold roughly 10% of a sample with 490,000 or so distinct CDR3 sequences, 11% of them seen once. The sample taken for sequencing was PBMCs. Receptor source: a human donor in good health (CMV status not recorded). Some clones in this sample may be carry-over from other donors' samples.

This clonotype was seen at least ten times. V usage is TRBV14 and J usage is TRBJ2-5; weak D call: TRBD2 (5 bases). This CDR3 has 16 residues. Trimming stripped 1 base from V and 2 bases from J, with 14 bases between. The V gene's germline CDR1 is SGHDN and CDR2 FVKESK. CDR3 coding DNA: TGTGCCAGCAGCCAAGGACCCTATGGCGGGCAAGAGACCCAGTACTTC. It yields the protein CASSQGPYGGQETQYF. The whole variable domain, remainder taken from reference TRBV14 and TRBJ2-5, is EAGVTQFPSHSVIEKGQTVTLRCDPISGHDNLYWYRRVMGKEIKFLLHFVKESKQDESGMPNNRFLAERTGGTYSTLKVQPAELEDSGVYFCASSQGPYGGQETQYFGPGTRLLVL.

This clonotype was seen ten or more times. The chain is built from TRBV2 and TRBJ2-2; 7 bases match TRBD2. The CDR3 length is 15 residues. Per germline, CDR1 SNHLY and CDR2 FYNNEI. V shed 4 bases and J 7 bases; nucleotides not matched to a gene: 9. DNA of the CDR3: TGTGCCAGCAGTGGGACGGGAGGAGGGAACGGGGAGCTGTTTTTT. Its protein product is CASSGTGGGNGELFF.

There are many counts of this clonotype. The chain couples TRBV7-2 to TRBJ2-1, with D unresolved. This CDR3 comprises 12 residues. Trimming took 2 bases from V and 10 from J, leaving 9 bases between them. From germline, CDR1 is SGHTA and CDR2 FQGNSA. CDR3 region: CASSLRLVEQFF. The CDR3 DNA sequence: TGTGCCAGCAGCTTAAGGTTAGTCGAGCAGTTCTTC.

This clonotype showed up many times. V gene TRBV7-8 combines with J gene TRBJ2-1, with TRBD2 identical over 9 bases. This CDR3 region has 18 residues. CDR1 and CDR2 from the germline V gene are SGHVS and FQNEAQ. With 4 bases clipped from V and 8 bases from J, the junction kept 18 bases outside the gene matches. CDR3 in amino acids: CASSSLGGGASLGDEQFF. DNA of the CDR3: TGTGCCAGCAGCTCCCTGGGCGGGGGGGCGTCATTGGGCGATGAGCAGTTCTTC. Full variable domain (rest looked up from reference TRBV7-8 and TRBJ2-1): GAGVSQSPRYKVAKRGQDVALRCDPISGHVSLFWYQQALGQGPEFLTYFQNEAQLDKSGLPSDRFFAERPEGSVSTLKIQRTQQEDSAVYLCASSSLGGGASLGDEQFFGPGTRLTVL.

The table lists this clonotype with many counts. CDR3 sequence: CASSFGGGSYNSPLHF. The CDR3 region has the DNA TGTGCCAGCAGTTTCGGGGGGGGGTCCTATAATTCACCCCTCCACTTT. This rearrangement joins TRBV12-3 or TRBV12-4 to TRBJ1-6; TRBD1 is a possible D gene (5 bases). V was clipped by 3 bases and J by 1 base, with 10 bases between them. CDR3 length: 16 amino acids.

The table lists this clonotype with a few counts. The chain recombines TRBV2 with TRBJ2-3, with D perhaps matching TRBD2 (6 bases). Looked up from germline, CDR1 is SNHLY and CDR2 is FYNNEI. The CDR3 covers 15 residues. The V gene lost 5 bases and the J gene lost 3 bases, with 15 bases spanning the gap. Written as DNA, the CDR3 is TGTGCCAGCAGTCCGGGACTGCCGGGGACAGATACGCAGTATTTT. Its translation is CASSPGLPGTDTQYF.

This clonotype was observed a handful of times. The V gene is TRBV10-3, the J gene TRBJ2-3; D uncertain. V lost 2 bases, J lost 3 bases, and 21 bases lay in between. CDR1 ENHRY and CDR2 SYGVKD come from the germline V gene. This CDR3 has 18 residues. The CDR3, as DNA: TGTGCCATCAGTGAGCCACCCTCTCAACCCCTCCCGACAGATACGCAGTATTTT. Its translation: CAISEPPSQPLPTDTQYF.

The chain couples TRBV10-3 to TRBJ2-3, with 8 nucleotides matching TRBD2. The V and J ends lost 5 bases and 5 bases, in that order; junction bases with no gene match: 12. CDR1 is ENHRY and CDR2 is SYGVKD in the germline V gene. The CDR3 contains 16 residues. The chain's CDR3 is CAISSGAGVGGDTQYF. The CDR3 DNA sequence: TGTGCCATCAGTTCGGGAGCGGGAGTCGGCGGAGATACGCAGTATTTT.

This clonotype was counted many times. DNA of the CDR3: TGCGCCAGCAGCTCCGGGACTAGTGAGGATACGCAGTATTTT. Its protein is CASSSGTSEDTQYF. V usage is TRBV5-1 and J usage is TRBJ2-3; 8 bases align to TRBD2. CDR1 is SGHRS, CDR2 YFSETQ, per germline. Germline trimming cut 3 bases from V and 6 bases from J; bases unmatched to any gene: 6. The CDR3 totals 14 residues.

This clonotype was recorded at least ten times. The CDR3 nucleotides are TGTGCCAGCAGCCCACGCGGGAGGGGAGGAAATGAGCAGTTCTTC. It is translated as CASSPRGRGGNEQFF. The V and J genes are TRBV7-6 and TRBJ2-1; TRBD2 matches 9 bases. V lost 5 bases and J lost 7; bases outside the gene matches: 9. The CDR3 consists of 15 residues. Germline V gene lookup returns CDR1 SGHVS and CDR2 FNYEAQ.